The clone carrying this T cell receptor (beta chain) was seen more than once but under ten times. The sample comes from a study of blood T cell repertoires in COVID-19. Study-wide background: Samples representing acute and convalescent COVID-19 were sourced from the United States, Italy and Spain. PBMCs, B-cell-depleted T cells, or T cells provided the cDNA or gDNA that made up the material.

Profiling relied on immunoSEQ multiplex PCR, and the TCRdb table lists in-frame clones only, not all of them. The sample lists roughly 250,000 clones; 80% to 90% were seen once. CDR3 length equals 10 residues. Germline CDR1 reads GTSNPN; CDR2 reads SVGIG (reference sequence). The V end was cut by 7 bases, the J end by 4 bases, with 7 bases between. The source of this sequence is a man aged 35-49 years with active or convalescent COVID-19. The sample was peripheral blood. The rearrangement links TRBV30 to TRBJ1-2; no reliable D call. The CDR3 region is CALNIYGYTF. The CDR3 DNA reads TGTGCCTTGAACATCTATGGCTACACCTTC. Variable domain in full (rest from reference TRBV30 and TRBJ1-2): SQTIHQWPATLVQPVGSPLSLECTVEGTSNPNLYWYRQAAGRGLQLLFYSVGIGQISSEVPQNLSASRPQDRQFILSSKKLLLSDSGFYLCALNIYGYTFGSGTRLTVV.